The source of this T cell receptor (beta chain) is a study of blood T cell repertoires in COVID-19. Study at large: Samples of COVID-19 (acute and convalescent) were obtained from the United States, Italy and Spain. From T cells, B-cell-depleted T cells, or PBMCs came the material, which was cDNA or gDNA.

Residents of 20 to 25 US areas, aged roughly 18 to 89 years, made up the participants. Exposed study participants had met a COVID-19 case within 2 weeks before entry. J lost 3 bases, V lost 0 bases, and 8 bases had no gene match. The V gene's germline CDR1 is GTSNPN and CDR2 SVGIG (reference sequence). The CDR3 runs 17 residues. Measured with immunoSEQ multiplex PCR; TCRdb has only the in-frame clones, and not every one. The sample includes 200,000 to 250,000 clones, 80% to 90% of them seen just once. Sequencing used PBMCs or T cells enriched from blood (not recorded which). This clonotype was sampled from a woman aged 25 to 39 who had been exposed to COVID-19. V and J are TRBV30 and TRBJ1-5; 10 nucleotides line up with TRBD1. The CDR3 reads CAWSVRGTGAFNQPQHF. The CDR3 nucleotides read TGTGCCTGGAGTGTACGTGGGACAGGGGCCTTCAATCAGCCCCAGCATTTT.